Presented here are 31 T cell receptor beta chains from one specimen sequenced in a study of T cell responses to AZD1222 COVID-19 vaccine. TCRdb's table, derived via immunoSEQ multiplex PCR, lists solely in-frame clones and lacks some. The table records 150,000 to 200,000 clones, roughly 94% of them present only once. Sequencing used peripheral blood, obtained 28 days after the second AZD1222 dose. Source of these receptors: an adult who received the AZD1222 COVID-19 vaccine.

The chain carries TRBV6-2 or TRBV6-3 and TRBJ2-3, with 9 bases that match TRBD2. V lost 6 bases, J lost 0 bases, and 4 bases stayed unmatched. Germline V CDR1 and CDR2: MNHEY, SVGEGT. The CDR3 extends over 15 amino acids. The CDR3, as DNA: TGTGCCAGCAGCAGAGCGGGGGGCAGCACAGATACGCAGTATTTT. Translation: CASSRAGGSTDTQYF.

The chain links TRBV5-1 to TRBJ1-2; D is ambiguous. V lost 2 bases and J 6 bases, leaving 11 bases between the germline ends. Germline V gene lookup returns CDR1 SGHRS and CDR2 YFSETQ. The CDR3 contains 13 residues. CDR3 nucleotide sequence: TGCGCCAGCAGCTTCGGGGTACTGAATGGCTACACCTTC. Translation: CASSFGVLNGYTF.

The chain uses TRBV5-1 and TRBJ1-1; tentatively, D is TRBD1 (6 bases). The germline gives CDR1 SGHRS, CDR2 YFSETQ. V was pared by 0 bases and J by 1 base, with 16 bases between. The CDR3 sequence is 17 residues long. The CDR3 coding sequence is TGCGCCAGCAGCTTGGGAGCGGGGGCTGGTGGGAACACTGAAGCTTTCTTT. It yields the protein CASSLGAGAGGNTEAFF.

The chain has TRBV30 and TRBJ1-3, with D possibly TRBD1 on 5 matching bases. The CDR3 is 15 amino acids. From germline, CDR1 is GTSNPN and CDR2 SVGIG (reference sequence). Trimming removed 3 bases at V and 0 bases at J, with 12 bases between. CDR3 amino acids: CAWSPDSYSGNTIYF. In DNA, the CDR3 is TGTGCCTGGAGCCCCGACAGTTACTCTGGAAACACCATATATTTT.

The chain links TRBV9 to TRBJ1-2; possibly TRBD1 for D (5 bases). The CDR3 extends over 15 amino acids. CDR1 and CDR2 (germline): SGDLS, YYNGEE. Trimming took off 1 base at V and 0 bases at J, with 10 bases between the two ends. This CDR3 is CASSVRDFPNYGYTF. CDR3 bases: TGTGCCAGCAGCGTAAGGGACTTTCCTAACTATGGCTACACCTTC.

This CDR3 reads CSARRDGELFF. In DNA, the CDR3 is TGCAGTGCTAGGCGAGACGGGGAGCTGTTTTTT. The chain combines TRBV20-1 with TRBJ2-2; D is uncertain. Trimming pared 3 bases from V and 7 bases from J, leaving 6 bases between. The CDR3 length is 11 residues. CDR1 is DFQATT, CDR2 SNEGSKA, per germline (reference sequence).

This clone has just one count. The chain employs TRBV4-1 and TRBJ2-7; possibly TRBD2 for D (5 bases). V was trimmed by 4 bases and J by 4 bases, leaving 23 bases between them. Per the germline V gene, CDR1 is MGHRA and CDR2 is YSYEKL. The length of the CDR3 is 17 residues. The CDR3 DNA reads TGCGCCAGCAGCCCCCCAATCGGGGTAGGCAAGCGTTACGAGCAGTACTTC. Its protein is CASSPPIGVGKRYEQYF.

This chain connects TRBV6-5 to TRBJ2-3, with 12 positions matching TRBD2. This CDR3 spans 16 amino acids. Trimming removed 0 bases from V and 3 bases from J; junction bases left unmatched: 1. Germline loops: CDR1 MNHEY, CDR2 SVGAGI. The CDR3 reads CASSYSTSGGTDTQYF. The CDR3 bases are TGTGCCAGCAGTTACTCGACTAGCGGGGGAACAGATACGCAGTATTTT.

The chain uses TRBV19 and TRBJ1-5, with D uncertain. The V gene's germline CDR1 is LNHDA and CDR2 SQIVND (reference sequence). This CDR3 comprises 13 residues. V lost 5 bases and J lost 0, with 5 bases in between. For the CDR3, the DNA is TGTGCCAGTAGTGAGAATAGCAATCAGCCCCAGCATTTT. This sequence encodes CASSENSNQPQHF.

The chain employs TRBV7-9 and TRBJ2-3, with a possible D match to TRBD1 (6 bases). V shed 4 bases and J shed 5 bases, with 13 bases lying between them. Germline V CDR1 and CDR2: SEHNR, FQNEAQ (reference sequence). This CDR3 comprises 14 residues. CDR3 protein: CASSYRQAGDTQYF. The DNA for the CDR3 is TGTGCCAGCAGCTACCGACAGGCGGGAGATACGCAGTATTTT.

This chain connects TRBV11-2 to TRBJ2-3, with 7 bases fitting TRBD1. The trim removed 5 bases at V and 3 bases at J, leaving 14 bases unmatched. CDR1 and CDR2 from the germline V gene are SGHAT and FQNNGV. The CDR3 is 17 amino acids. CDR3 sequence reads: CASSQPREGATTDTQYF. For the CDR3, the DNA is TGTGCCAGCAGCCAGCCTCGAGAGGGGGCTACGACAGATACGCAGTATTTT. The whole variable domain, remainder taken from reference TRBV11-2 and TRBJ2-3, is EAGVAQSPRYKIIEKRQSVAFWCNPISGHATLYWYQQILGQGPKLLIQFQNNGVVDDSQLPKDRFSAERLKGVDSTLKIQPAKLEDSAVYLCASSQPREGATTDTQYFGPGTRLTVL.

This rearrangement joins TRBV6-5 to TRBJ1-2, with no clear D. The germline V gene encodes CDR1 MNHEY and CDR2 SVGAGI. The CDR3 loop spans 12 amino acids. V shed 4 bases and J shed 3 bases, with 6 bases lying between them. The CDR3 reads CASSFGDYGYTF. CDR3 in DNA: TGTGCCAGCAGTTTCGGAGACTATGGCTACACCTTC.

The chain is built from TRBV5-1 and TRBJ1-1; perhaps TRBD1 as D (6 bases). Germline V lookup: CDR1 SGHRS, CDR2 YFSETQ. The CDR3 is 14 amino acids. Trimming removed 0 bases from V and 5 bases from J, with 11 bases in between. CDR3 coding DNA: TGCGCCAGCAGCTTGGTACCCAGGGGAACTGAAGCTTTCTTT. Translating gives CASSLVPRGTEAFF.

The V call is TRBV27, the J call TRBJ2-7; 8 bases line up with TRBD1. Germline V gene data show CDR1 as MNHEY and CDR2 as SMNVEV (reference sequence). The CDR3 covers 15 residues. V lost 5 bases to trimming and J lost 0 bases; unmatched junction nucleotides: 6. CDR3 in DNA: TGTGCCAGCAGTCCCGGGACAGGACACTCCTACGAGCAGTACTTC. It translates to CASSPGTGHSYEQYF.

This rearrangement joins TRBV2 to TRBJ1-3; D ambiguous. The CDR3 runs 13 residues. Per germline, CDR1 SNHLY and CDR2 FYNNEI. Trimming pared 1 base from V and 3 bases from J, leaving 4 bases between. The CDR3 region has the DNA TGTGCCAGCAGTGAAGTCAATGGAAACACCATATATTTT. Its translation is CASSEVNGNTIYF.

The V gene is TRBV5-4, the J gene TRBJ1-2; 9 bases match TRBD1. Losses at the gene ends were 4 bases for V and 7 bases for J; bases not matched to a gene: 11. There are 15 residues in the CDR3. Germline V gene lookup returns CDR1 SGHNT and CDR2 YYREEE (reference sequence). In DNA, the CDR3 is TGTGCCAGCAGCCGTCCCGGGACAGGGAAGAGTGGCTACACCTTC. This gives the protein CASSRPGTGKSGYTF.

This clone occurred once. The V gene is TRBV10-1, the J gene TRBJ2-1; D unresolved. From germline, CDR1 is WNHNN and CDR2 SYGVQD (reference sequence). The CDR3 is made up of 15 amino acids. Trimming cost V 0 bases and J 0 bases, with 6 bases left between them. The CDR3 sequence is CASSESASSYNEQFF. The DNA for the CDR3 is TGCGCCAGCAGTGAGTCGGCCAGCTCCTACAATGAGCAGTTCTTC.

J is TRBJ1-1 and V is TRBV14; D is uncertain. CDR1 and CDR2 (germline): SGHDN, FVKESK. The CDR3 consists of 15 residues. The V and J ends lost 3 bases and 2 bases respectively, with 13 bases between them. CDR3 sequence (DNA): TGTGCCAGCAGCCAGGTCGCGTACGTTAACACTGAAGCTTTCTTT. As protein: CASSQVAYVNTEAFF.

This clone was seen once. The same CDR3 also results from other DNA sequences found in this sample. The chain's CDR3 is CASSFTDTQYF. CDR3 coding DNA: TGTGCCAGCAGCTTCACAGATACGCAGTATTTT. The V call is TRBV12-3 or TRBV12-4, the J call TRBJ2-3, with D unresolved. This CDR3 region has 11 residues. With 6 bases removed from V and 2 bases from J, the gap between germline ends came to 3 bases.

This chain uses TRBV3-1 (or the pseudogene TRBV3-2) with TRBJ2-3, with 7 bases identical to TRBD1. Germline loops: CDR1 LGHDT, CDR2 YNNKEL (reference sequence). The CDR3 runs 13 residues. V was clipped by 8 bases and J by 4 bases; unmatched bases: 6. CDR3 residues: CASPPGGSDTQYF. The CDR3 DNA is TGTGCCAGCCCTCCAGGGGGTTCAGATACGCAGTATTTT.

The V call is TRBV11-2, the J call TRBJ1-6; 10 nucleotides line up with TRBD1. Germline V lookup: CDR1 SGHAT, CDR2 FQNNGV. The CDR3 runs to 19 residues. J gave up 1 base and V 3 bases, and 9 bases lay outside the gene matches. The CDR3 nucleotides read TGTGCCAGCAGCTTCCGGGACAGGGGCGTCATGTCCTATAATTCACCCCTCCACTTT. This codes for CASSFRDRGVMSYNSPLHF. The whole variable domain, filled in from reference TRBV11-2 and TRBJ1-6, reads EAGVAQSPRYKIIEKRQSVAFWCNPISGHATLYWYQQILGQGPKLLIQFQNNGVVDDSQLPKDRFSAERLKGVDSTLKIQPAKLEDSAVYLCASSFRDRGVMSYNSPLHFGNGTRLTVT.

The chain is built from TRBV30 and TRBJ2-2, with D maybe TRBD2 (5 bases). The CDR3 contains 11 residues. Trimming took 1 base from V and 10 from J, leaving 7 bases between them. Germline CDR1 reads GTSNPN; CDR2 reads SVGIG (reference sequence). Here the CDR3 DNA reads TGTGCCTGGAGTGAGGAGGAGGAGCTGTTTTTT. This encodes CAWSEEEELFF.

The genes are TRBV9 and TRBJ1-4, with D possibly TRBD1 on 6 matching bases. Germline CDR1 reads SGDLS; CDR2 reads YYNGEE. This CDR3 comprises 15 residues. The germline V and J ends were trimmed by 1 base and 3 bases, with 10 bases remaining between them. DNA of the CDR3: TGTGCCAGCAGCGTATCGGGGGCGGCTAATGAAAAACTGTTTTTT. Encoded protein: CASSVSGAANEKLFF.

CDR3 in amino acids: CSPWGVGYTF. The CDR3 DNA reads TGCAGCCCCTGGGGGGTTGGCTACACCTTC. The rearrangement joins TRBV20-1 to TRBJ1-2; D possibly corresponds to TRBD1 (5 bases). The germline gives CDR1 DFQATT, CDR2 SNEGSKA (reference sequence). The CDR3 contains 10 residues.

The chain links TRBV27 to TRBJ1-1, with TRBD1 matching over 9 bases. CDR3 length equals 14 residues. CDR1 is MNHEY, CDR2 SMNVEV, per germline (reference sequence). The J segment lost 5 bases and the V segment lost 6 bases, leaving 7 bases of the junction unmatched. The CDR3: CASSTTGGRTEAFF. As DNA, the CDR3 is TGTGCCAGCAGCACGACAGGGGGGCGGACTGAAGCTTTCTTT.

CDR3 bases: TGCAGTGCTAGTAGAGACCTATCCTACGAGCAGTACTTC. The encoded protein is CSASRDLSYEQYF. The chain uses TRBV20-1 and TRBJ2-7; D gene ambiguous. The CDR3 extends over 13 amino acids. The V gene's germline CDR1 is DFQATT and CDR2 SNEGSKA (reference sequence). The V end lost 3 bases, the J end lost 1 base, and 10 bases lay between the germline ends.

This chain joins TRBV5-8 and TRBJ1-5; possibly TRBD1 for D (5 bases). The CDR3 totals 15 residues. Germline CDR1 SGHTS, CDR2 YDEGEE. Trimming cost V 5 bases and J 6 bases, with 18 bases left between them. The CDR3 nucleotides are TGTGCCAGCAGACCGAGGGGCGGGCTCGGTCAGCCCCAGCATTTT. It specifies CASRPRGGLGQPQHF. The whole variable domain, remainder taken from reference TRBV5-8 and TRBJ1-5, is EAGVTQSPTHLIKTRGQQATLRCSPISGHTSVYWYQQALGLGLQFLLWYDEGEERNRGNFPPRFSGRQFPNYSSELNVNALELEDSALYLCASRPRGGLGQPQHFGDGTRLSIL.

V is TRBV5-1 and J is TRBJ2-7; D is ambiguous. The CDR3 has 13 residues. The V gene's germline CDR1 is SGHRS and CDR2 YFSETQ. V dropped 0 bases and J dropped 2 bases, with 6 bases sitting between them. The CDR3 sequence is CASSLAATYEQYF. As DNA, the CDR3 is TGCGCCAGCAGCTTGGCAGCTACCTACGAGCAGTACTTC.

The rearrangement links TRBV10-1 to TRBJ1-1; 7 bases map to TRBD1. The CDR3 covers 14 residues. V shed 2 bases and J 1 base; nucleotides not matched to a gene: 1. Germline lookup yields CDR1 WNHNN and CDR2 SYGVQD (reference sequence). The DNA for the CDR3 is TGCGCCAGCAGTGAGGGGACAGCGAACACTGAAGCTTTCTTT. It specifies CASSEGTANTEAFF.

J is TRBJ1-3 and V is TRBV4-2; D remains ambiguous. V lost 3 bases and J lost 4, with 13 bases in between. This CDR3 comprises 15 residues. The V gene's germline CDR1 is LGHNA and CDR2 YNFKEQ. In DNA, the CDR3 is TGTGCCAGCAGCCAGGGCAGGCTTACGGGAAACACCATATATTTT. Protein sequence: CASSQGRLTGNTIYF.

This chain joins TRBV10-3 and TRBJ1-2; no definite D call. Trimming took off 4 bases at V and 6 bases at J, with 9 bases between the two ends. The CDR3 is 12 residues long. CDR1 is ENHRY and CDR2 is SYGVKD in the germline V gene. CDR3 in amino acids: CAISGNADGYTF. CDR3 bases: TGTGCCATCAGTGGAAATGCTGATGGCTACACCTTC.